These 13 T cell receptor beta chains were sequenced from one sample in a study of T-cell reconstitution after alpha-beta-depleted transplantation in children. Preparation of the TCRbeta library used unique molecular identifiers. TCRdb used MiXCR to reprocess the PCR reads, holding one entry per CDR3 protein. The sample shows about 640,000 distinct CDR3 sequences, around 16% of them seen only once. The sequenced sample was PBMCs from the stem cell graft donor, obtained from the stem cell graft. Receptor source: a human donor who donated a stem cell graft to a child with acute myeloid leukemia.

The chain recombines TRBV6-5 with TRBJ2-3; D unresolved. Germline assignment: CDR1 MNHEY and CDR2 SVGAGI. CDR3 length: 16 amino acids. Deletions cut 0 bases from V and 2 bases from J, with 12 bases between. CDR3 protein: CASSYSFLTHTDTQYF. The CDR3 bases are TGTGCCAGCAGTTACTCATTTCTGACACACACAGATACGCAGTATTTT.

This chain's CDR3 is CASSLATAGGGELKTQYF. In DNA, the CDR3 is TGTGCCAGCAGCTTAGCGACAGCAGGAGGGGGCGAGCTGAAGACCCAGTACTTC. The gene calls are TRBV11-1 and TRBJ2-5; D is perhaps TRBD1 (7 bases). Germline V gene data show CDR1 as SGHAT and CDR2 as FQDESV (reference sequence). Trimming left V 0 bases short and J 6 bases short, with 23 bases between. This CDR3 has 18 residues. Full variable domain (rest looked up from reference TRBV11-1 and TRBJ2-5): EAEVAQSPRYKITEKSQAVAFWCDPISGHATLYWYRQILGQGPELLVQFQDESVVDDSQLPKDRFSAERLKGVDSTLKIQPAELGDSAMYLCASSLATAGGGELKTQYFGPGTRLLVL.

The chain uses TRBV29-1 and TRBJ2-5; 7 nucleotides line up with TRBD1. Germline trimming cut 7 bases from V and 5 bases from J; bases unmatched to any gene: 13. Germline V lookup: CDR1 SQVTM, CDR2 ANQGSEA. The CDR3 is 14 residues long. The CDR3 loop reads CSAYRDSAEETQYF. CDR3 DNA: TGCAGCGCCTACCGGGACAGTGCGGAGGAGACCCAGTACTTC. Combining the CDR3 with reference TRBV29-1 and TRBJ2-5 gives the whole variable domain SAVISQKPSRDICQRGTSLTIQCQVDSQVTMMFWYRQQPGQSLTLIATANQGSEATYESGFVIDKFPISRPNLTFSTLTVSNMSPEDSSIYLCSAYRDSAEETQYFGPGTRLLVL.

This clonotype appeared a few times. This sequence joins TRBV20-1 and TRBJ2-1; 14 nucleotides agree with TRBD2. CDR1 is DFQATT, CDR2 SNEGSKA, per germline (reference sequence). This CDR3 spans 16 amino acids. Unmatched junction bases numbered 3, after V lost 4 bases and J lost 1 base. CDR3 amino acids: CSATTSGGASYNEQFF. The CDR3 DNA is TGCAGTGCTACGACTAGCGGGGGGGCATCCTACAATGAGCAGTTCTTC.

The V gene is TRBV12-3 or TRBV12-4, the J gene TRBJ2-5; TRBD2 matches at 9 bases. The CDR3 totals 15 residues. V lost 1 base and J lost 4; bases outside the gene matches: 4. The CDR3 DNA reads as TGTGCCAGCAGTTTAGGGTCTAGCGGGACAGAGACCCAGTACTTC. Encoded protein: CASSLGSSGTETQYF.

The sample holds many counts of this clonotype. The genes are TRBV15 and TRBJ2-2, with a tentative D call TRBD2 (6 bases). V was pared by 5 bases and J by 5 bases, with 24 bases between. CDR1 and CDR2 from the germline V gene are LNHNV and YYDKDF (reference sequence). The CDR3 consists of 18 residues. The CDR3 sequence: CATSEEGGGTGDTGELFF. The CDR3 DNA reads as TGTGCCACCAGCGAAGAGGGAGGCGGGACTGGAGATACCGGGGAGCTGTTTTTT.

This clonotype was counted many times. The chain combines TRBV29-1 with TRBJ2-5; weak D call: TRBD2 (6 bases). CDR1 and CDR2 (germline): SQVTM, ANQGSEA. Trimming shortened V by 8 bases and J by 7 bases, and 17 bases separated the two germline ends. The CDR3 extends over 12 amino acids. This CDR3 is CSSGGRGGTQYF. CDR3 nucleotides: TGCAGCTCCGGAGGAAGGGGAGGGACCCAGTACTTC.

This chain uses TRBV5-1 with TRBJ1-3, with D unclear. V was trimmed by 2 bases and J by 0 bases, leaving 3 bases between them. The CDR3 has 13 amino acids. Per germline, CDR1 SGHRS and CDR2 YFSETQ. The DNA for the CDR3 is TGCGCCAGCAGCTTCGGCTCTGGAAACACCATATATTTT. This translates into CASSFGSGNTIYF.

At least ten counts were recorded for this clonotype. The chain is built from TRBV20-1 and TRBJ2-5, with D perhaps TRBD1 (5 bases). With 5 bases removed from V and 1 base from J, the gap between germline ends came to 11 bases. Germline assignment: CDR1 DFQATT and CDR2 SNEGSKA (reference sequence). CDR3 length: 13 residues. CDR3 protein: CSAPQRGQETQYF. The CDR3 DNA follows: TGCAGTGCTCCCCAAAGGGGCCAAGAGACCCAGTACTTC.

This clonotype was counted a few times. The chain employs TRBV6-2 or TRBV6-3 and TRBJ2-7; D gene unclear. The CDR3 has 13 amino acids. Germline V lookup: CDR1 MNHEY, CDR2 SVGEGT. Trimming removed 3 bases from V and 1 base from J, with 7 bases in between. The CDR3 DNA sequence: TGTGCCAGCAGTTATTACCGATCCTACGAGCAGTACTTC. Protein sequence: CASSYYRSYEQYF.

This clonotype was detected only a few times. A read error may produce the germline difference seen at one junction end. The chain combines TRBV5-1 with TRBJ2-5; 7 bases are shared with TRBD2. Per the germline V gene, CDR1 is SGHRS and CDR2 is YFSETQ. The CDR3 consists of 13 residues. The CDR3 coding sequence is TGTGCCAGCAGTCCGGGACTAAAAGAGACCCAGTACTTC. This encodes CASSPGLKETQYF.

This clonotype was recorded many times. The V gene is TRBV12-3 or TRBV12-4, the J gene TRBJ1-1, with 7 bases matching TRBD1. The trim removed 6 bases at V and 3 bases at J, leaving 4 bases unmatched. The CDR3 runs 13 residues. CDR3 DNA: TGTGCCAGCAGCCCACAGGGGTACACTGAAGCTTTCTTT. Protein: CASSPQGYTEAFF.

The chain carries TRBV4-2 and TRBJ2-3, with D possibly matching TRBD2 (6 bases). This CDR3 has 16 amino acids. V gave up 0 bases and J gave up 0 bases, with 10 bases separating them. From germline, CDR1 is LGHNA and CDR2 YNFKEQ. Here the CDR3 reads CASSQEAGTSTDTQYF. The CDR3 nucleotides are TGTGCCAGCAGCCAAGAAGCGGGCACGAGCACAGATACGCAGTATTTT.